What follows describes a single T cell receptor (beta chain). What it recognizes is unknown. At the DNA level, this CDR3 is encoded by other sequences in the same sample as well. The data were obtained in a study of T cell responses to AZD1222 COVID-19 vaccine. Per the germline V gene, CDR1 is SEHNR and CDR2 is FQNEAQ (reference sequence). V lost 6 bases and J lost 1; bases outside the gene matches: 4. The CDR3 runs to 14 residues. General study points: Repertoire sampling was restricted to post-peak T cell response timepoints.

Some clones are missing from TCRdb's copy, which holds only in-frame ones; the method was immunoSEQ multiplex PCR. The data contain approximately 200,000 clones, about nine tenths of them singletons. This chain links TRBV7-9 with TRBJ2-3, with 7 nucleotides matching TRBD1. The receptor was isolated from an adult in good health. This sample comprised peripheral blood, obtained on day 0 of MenACWY control vaccination. The CDR3 loop is CASSPDRGTDTQYF. The CDR3 DNA is TGTGCCAGCAGTCCTGACAGGGGCACAGATACGCAGTATTTT.